These 18 T cell receptor beta chains were sequenced from one sample in a study of T cells in Graves' hyperthyroidism and ophthalmopathy. TCR beta CDR3 regions were amplified from RNA. The primer set for the first-round RT-PCR of the TCR CDR3 was HTBI. TCRdb analysed the multiplex PCR reads with MiXCR anew, one entry per CDR3 protein. The top ten clones hold roughly 49% of a sample with about 200,000 distinct CDR3 sequences, 17% of them seen once. The sequenced sample consisted of blood. The receptor source for this set is a woman aged 50 to 60 with Graves' hyperthyroidism.

Details on this clonotype: A read error may be the cause here, since a much bigger clone is one base away. The chain combines TRBV5-1 with TRBJ1-1, with D unresolved. From germline, CDR1 is SGHRS and CDR2 YFSETQ. This CDR3 has 15 amino acids. The CDR3 DNA reads as TGCGCCAGCAGCTTGGGTGGACCCATGAACACTGAAACTTTCTTT. This sequence encodes CASSLGGPMNTETFF.

This clonotype was detected many times. The J gene is TRBJ1-1, the V gene TRBV27; D not resolved. The CDR3 runs to 13 residues. Germline V gene lookup returns CDR1 MNHEY and CDR2 SMNVEV (reference sequence). Trimming pared 6 bases from V and 7 bases from J, leaving 15 bases between. The CDR3 spells CASRPRETNEAFF. In nucleotides, the CDR3 is TGTGCCAGCAGGCCTAGGGAGACTAATGAAGCTTTCTTT.

This clonotype was observed a handful of times. The gene calls are TRBV24-1 and TRBJ1-2, with D hard to call. The V end was cut by 4 bases, the J end by 6 bases, with 11 bases between. This CDR3 has 13 residues. CDR1 is KGHDR and CDR2 is SFDVKD in the germline V gene. The CDR3 DNA reads TGTGCCACCAGTGAGGGTGGACTTCATGGCTACACCTTC. Protein: CATSEGGLHGYTF.

The chain employs TRBV19 and TRBJ2-3, with TRBD2 identical over 9 bases. Germline CDR1 and CDR2: LNHDA and SQIVND (reference sequence). The CDR3 has 18 amino acids. The ends lost 0 bases at V and 3 bases at J; junction bases unmatched: 10. The CDR3 nucleotides are TGTGCCAGTAGTATAGATCCCCCGCCACTAGCGGGTACAGATACGCAGTATTTT. This sequence encodes CASSIDPPPLAGTDTQYF.

This rearrangement joins TRBV7-2 to TRBJ1-5; D is unclear. This CDR3 has 13 amino acids. Germline values: CDR1 SGHTA, CDR2 FQGNSA. The V and J ends lost 1 base and 4 bases respectively, with 5 bases between them. The CDR3 DNA is TGTGCCAGCAGCTTAGTGGAGAATCAGCCCCAGCATTTT. This encodes CASSLVENQPQHF.

J is TRBJ2-3 and V is TRBV3-1, with 7 bases matching TRBD2. Germline V gives CDR1 LGHDT, CDR2 YNNKEL (reference sequence). This CDR3 is built from 16 residues. V shed 2 bases and J 2 bases; nucleotides not matched to a gene: 7. The CDR3 DNA is TGTGCCAGCAGCCAAAGATCACTAGCGCCCACAGATACGCAGTATTTT. The encoded protein is CASSQRSLAPTDTQYF.

Many counts were recorded for this clonotype. The rearrangement uses TRBV27 and TRBJ1-1; 7 bases are shared with TRBD1. The CDR3 is 15 residues long. Germline V CDR1 and CDR2: MNHEY, SMNVEV (reference sequence). Trimming took 5 bases from V and 1 from J; bases not matched to a gene: 7. The CDR3 bases are TGTGCCAGCAGTGAGACAGGGTGGCCGAACACTGAAGCTTTCTTT. Translating it yields CASSETGWPNTEAFF.

The rearrangement uses TRBV6-4 and TRBJ2-2; possible D gene TRBD2, 6 bases. The ends were cut back, 2 bases at V and 0 bases at J, with 10 bases in the middle. From germline, CDR1 is MRHNA and CDR2 SNTAGT. CDR3 length: 16 residues. CDR3: CASSDGGTSNTGELFF. The CDR3, as DNA: TGTGCCAGCAGTGACGGGGGGACCTCGAACACCGGGGAGCTGTTTTTT.

This clonotype was seen repeatedly, ten times or more. This chain joins TRBV11-3 and TRBJ2-7, with a tentative D call TRBD1 (6 bases). Germline V gene lookup returns CDR1 SGHNT and CDR2 YENEEA. V was trimmed by 5 bases and J by 3 bases, leaving 11 bases between them. The CDR3 has 13 amino acids. CDR3 in DNA: TGTGCCAGCAGCCCCGGACAGAGCTACGAGCAGTACTTC. Translation: CASSPGQSYEQYF.

This clonotype was counted only a few times. V usage is TRBV29-1 and J usage is TRBJ2-3; 8 positions match TRBD2. This CDR3 comprises 12 residues. V gave up 7 bases and J gave up 3 bases; unmatched junction bases: 3. Germline CDR1 reads SQVTM; CDR2 reads ANQGSEA. CDR3 nucleotide sequence: TGCAGCGCCAGCGGGAGTACAGATACGCAGTATTTT. It encodes CSASGSTDTQYF.

This clonotype was counted many times. The chain carries TRBV7-2 and TRBJ1-1, with 8 bases matching TRBD1. V lost 5 bases to trimming and J lost 5 bases; unmatched junction nucleotides: 13. The CDR3 sequence is 16 residues long. Germline CDR1 SGHTA, CDR2 FQGNSA. CDR3 in DNA: TGTGCCAGCAGCCTTGCGGTGAACAGGGGGAAGACTGAAGCTTTCTTT. Protein sequence: CASSLAVNRGKTEAFF.

This clonotype was observed a few times. This chain connects TRBV4-1 to TRBJ1-4; D remains ambiguous. The germline V gene has CDR1 MGHRA and CDR2 YSYEKL. Trimming left V 0 bases short and J 2 bases short, with 7 bases between. CDR3 length: 15 residues. DNA for the CDR3: TGCGCCAGCAGCCAAGAGACCAGGACTAATGAAAAACTGTTTTTT. It codes for CASSQETRTNEKLFF.

This clonotype was observed a few times. The rearrangement joins TRBV3-1 to TRBJ2-2, with TRBD2 as a possible D gene (5 bases). This CDR3 region has 14 residues. Trimming removed 1 base from V and 4 bases from J, with 7 bases in between. The V gene's germline CDR1 is LGHDT and CDR2 YNNKEL (reference sequence). The CDR3 spells CASSQGGATGELFF. As DNA, the CDR3 is TGTGCCAGCAGCCAAGGGGGAGCCACCGGGGAGCTGTTTTTT.

Regarding this clonotype: This sequence may be a read error, since a much larger clone differs from it by one base. The chain uses TRBV12-3 or TRBV12-4 and TRBJ1-3; no definite D call. Trimming removed 3 bases at V and 2 bases at J, with 5 bases between. This CDR3 is built from 13 residues. CDR3 nucleotides: TGTGCCAGCAGTTTGGCTCCTGGAAACACCATATATTTT. The encoded protein is CASSLAPGNTIYF.

This clonotype was observed a few times. The J gene is TRBJ1-4, the V gene TRBV9; weak D call: TRBD1 (5 bases). The V end was cut by 0 bases, the J end by 2 bases, with 11 bases between. There are 16 residues in the CDR3. The germline gives CDR1 SGDLS, CDR2 YYNGEE. CDR3 sequence: CASSVAGSATNEKLFF. The CDR3 coding sequence is TGTGCCAGCAGCGTAGCAGGGAGCGCCACTAATGAAAAACTGTTTTTT.

This sequence joins TRBV5-6 and TRBJ1-1, with a tentative D call TRBD1 (6 bases). CDR3 size: 14 residues. Germline V gene data show CDR1 as SGHDT and CDR2 as YYEEEE. The V gene lost 0 bases and the J gene lost 4 bases, with 10 bases spanning the gap. The CDR3 here is CASSLGRGITEAFF. CDR3 DNA sequence: TGTGCCAGCAGCTTGGGCAGGGGAATCACTGAAGCTTTCTTT.

This clonotype was counted many times. The V call is TRBV11-3, the J call TRBJ1-3; D gene uncertain. This CDR3 is 16 amino acids long. The germline V gene encodes CDR1 SGHNT and CDR2 YENEEA. Deletions cut 1 base from V and 0 bases from J, with 10 bases between. This CDR3 reads CASSLVGQNSGNTIYF. DNA of the CDR3: TGTGCCAGCAGCTTAGTGGGTCAGAACTCTGGAAACACCATATATTTT.

This clonotype has just a few counts. This chain uses TRBV5-8 with TRBJ1-2; 9 bases match TRBD1. V trimming: 7 bases; J trimming: 6 bases; junction bases outside the gene matches: 19. The CDR3 consists of 17 residues. Germline CDR1 SGHTS, CDR2 YDEGEE. The CDR3 is CASEGPGQGVVGHGYTF. CDR3 bases: TGTGCCAGCGAGGGGCCGGGACAGGGTGTGGTAGGCCATGGCTACACCTTC.